The 30 T cell receptor beta chains listed next were all sequenced from one sample in a study of blood T cell repertoires in COVID-19. Measured with immunoSEQ multiplex PCR; TCRdb has only the in-frame clones, and not every one. In the table there are about 240,000 clones, more than 70% of which are singletons. Sample: peripheral blood. The receptors derive from an elderly man with acute or convalescent COVID-19.

The chain uses TRBV18 and TRBJ2-2, with 11 positions matching TRBD2. This CDR3 contains 18 residues. J lost 0 bases, V lost 1 base, and 4 bases had no gene match. The germline CDR1 and CDR2 sequences are KGHSH and LQKENI. The chain's CDR3 is CASSPRTSGSANTGELFF. The DNA for the CDR3 is TGTGCCAGCTCACCACGTACTAGCGGGAGCGCGAACACCGGGGAGCTGTTTTTT.

The chain employs TRBV28 and TRBJ2-7; 7 positions agree with TRBD1. Per germline, CDR1 MDHEN and CDR2 SYDVKM. Unmatched junction bases numbered 12, after V lost 7 bases and J lost 0 bases. The CDR3 runs to 16 residues. The CDR3 nucleotides are TGTGCCAGCACCGAAGGGGGCGCAGGTTTCTCCTACGAGCAGTACTTC. Translating it yields CASTEGGAGFSYEQYF.

The chain couples TRBV4-3 to TRBJ2-7, with D uncertain. Trimming pared 0 bases from V and 3 bases from J, leaving 12 bases between. This CDR3 is built from 15 residues. Germline CDR1 reads LGHNA; CDR2 reads YSLEER. This CDR3 reads CASSQDYNTNYEQYF. The CDR3, as DNA: TGCGCCAGCAGCCAAGATTACAACACCAACTACGAGCAGTACTTC.

The rearrangement links TRBV28 to TRBJ1-4; TRBD1 agrees at 8 bases. CDR3 length: 14 amino acids. Germline CDR1 MDHEN, CDR2 SYDVKM. Unmatched junction bases numbered 3, after V lost 6 bases and J lost 3 bases. CDR3 bases: TGTGCCAGCAGCAAGACAGGGGCTAATGAAAAACTGTTTTTT. Protein: CASSKTGANEKLFF. The full variable domain, with the rest looked up from reference TRBV28 and TRBJ1-4, is DVKVTQSSRYLVKRTGEKVFLECVQDMDHENMFWYRQDPGLGLRLIYFSYDVKMKEKGDIPEGYSVSREKKERFSLILESASTNQTSMYLCASSKTGANEKLFFGSGTQLSVL.

On this clone itself: The sample has other DNA sequences that encode this CDR3 too. V and J are TRBV7-9 and TRBJ2-1, with a tentative D call TRBD2 (6 bases). The V end lost 0 bases, the J end lost 6 bases, and 6 bases lay between the germline ends. The CDR3 loop spans 13 amino acids. Germline CDR1 and CDR2: SEHNR and FQNEAQ (reference sequence). The CDR3 is CASSLAGGNEQFF. As DNA, the CDR3 is TGTGCCAGCAGCTTAGCGGGGGGCAATGAGCAGTTCTTC.

Concerning this clone itself: Distinct nucleotide sequences in the sample also encode this CDR3. The chain combines TRBV7-2 with TRBJ2-7; D is uncertain. Trimming shortened V by 2 bases and J by 5 bases, and 7 bases separated the two germline ends. CDR3 length: 12 amino acids. CDR1 and CDR2 from the germline V gene are SGHTA and FQGNSA. The CDR3 nucleotides read TGTGCCAGCAGCTTAACTCGGGACGAGCAGTACTTC. Translated, it gives CASSLTRDEQYF.

This chain joins TRBV15 and TRBJ2-7, with D hard to call. V was shortened by 11 bases and J by 2 bases, with 4 bases between the two germline ends. Germline V CDR1 and CDR2: LNHNV, YYDKDF (reference sequence). The CDR3 loop spans 9 amino acids. In DNA form, the CDR3 reads TGTGCCCCCGCCTACGAGCAGTACTTC. This translates into CAPAYEQYF.

The chain employs TRBV4-3 and TRBJ1-4, with D possibly being TRBD1 (5 bases). V lost 1 base to trimming and J lost 4 bases, with 10 bases between them. This CDR3 has 15 residues. Germline lookup yields CDR1 LGHNA and CDR2 YSLEER. The CDR3 DNA reads as TGCGCCAGCAGCCAAGCGCAGGGCGGTAATGAAAAACTGTTTTTT. This gives the protein CASSQAQGGNEKLFF.

This clone was recorded a few times. The chain uses TRBV7-3 and TRBJ2-7; 7 positions match TRBD2. The CDR3 runs 15 residues. Unmatched junction bases numbered 7, after V lost 1 base and J lost 4 bases. Germline V gene lookup returns CDR1 SGHTA and CDR2 FQGTGA. CDR3 sequence (DNA): TGTGCCAGCAGCTTAATGGCGGGAGCGGGATACGAGCAGTACTTC. It specifies CASSLMAGAGYEQYF.

The rearrangement uses TRBV4-1 and TRBJ1-4; D is uncertain. CDR1 and CDR2 from the germline V gene are MGHRA and YSYEKL. The V and J ends lost 0 bases and 12 bases respectively, with 17 bases between them. This CDR3 region has 15 residues. The CDR3 DNA sequence: TGCGCCAGCAGCCAAGACGGATATAGGGAGGGAGAACTGTTTTTT. As protein: CASSQDGYREGELFF.

The V and J genes are TRBV19 and TRBJ1-5; D uncertain. V gave up 0 bases and J gave up 4 bases, with 13 bases separating them. The CDR3 totals 16 residues. Germline CDR1 and CDR2: LNHDA and SQIVND (reference sequence). DNA for the CDR3: TGTGCCAGTAGTATAGAAACGGCGGGTAGAAATCAGCCCCAGCATTTT. It specifies CASSIETAGRNQPQHF.

This clone has only one observation. V gene TRBV29-1 combines with J gene TRBJ1-1; perhaps TRBD1 as D (5 bases). The V end lost 6 bases, the J end lost 7 bases, and 18 bases lay between the germline ends. The CDR3 length is 13 residues. Germline V gene sequence: CDR1 SQVTM, CDR2 ANQGSEA. The CDR3, as DNA: TGCAGCGTGATACTCGGGACCGGGGGTGAAGCTTTCTTT. Amino acids: CSVILGTGGEAFF.

The gene calls are TRBV18 and TRBJ2-1; TRBD2 agrees at 9 bases. The ends lost 0 bases at V and 0 bases at J; junction bases unmatched: 3. The germline V gene encodes CDR1 KGHSH and CDR2 LQKENI. CDR3 size: 17 residues. CDR3 nucleotides: TGTGCCAGCTCACCACCGAATAGCGGGAGCTCCTACAATGAGCAGTTCTTC. Translating it yields CASSPPNSGSSYNEQFF.

The rearrangement uses TRBV5-1 and TRBJ1-4, with 7 bases lining up with TRBD1. There are 14 residues in the CDR3. V was pared by 4 bases and J by 5 bases, with 5 bases of the junction left unmatched. Germline values: CDR1 SGHRS, CDR2 YFSETQ. CDR3 region: CASSVGQANEKLFF. CDR3 DNA: TGCGCCAGCAGCGTCGGACAGGCCAATGAAAAACTGTTTTTT. Complete variable domain (other parts from reference TRBV5-1 and TRBJ1-4): KAGVTQTPRYLIKTRGQQVTLSCSPISGHRSVSWYQQTPGQGLQFLFEYFSETQRNKGNFPGRFSGRQFSNSRSEMNVSTLELGDSALYLCASSVGQANEKLFFGSGTQLSVL.

V and J are TRBV3-1 (or the pseudogene TRBV3-2) and TRBJ1-2, with TRBD1 matching 9 bases. The CDR3 covers 14 residues. Germline assignment: CDR1 LGHDT and CDR2 YNNKEL (reference sequence). V shed 3 bases, J shed 8 bases, and the junction held 7 bases outside the gene matches. In DNA form, the CDR3 reads TGTGCCAGCAGCCAGATGGACAGGGGCGGCGGCTACACCTTC. Translating gives CASSQMDRGGGYTF.

The chain links TRBV20-1 to TRBJ1-2; D remains ambiguous. CDR3 length equals 11 residues. V lost 6 bases, J lost 7 bases, and 12 bases lay in between. Germline CDR1 DFQATT, CDR2 SNEGSKA (reference sequence). CDR3 nucleotides: TGCAGTGCCCTATATTTAGCTGGCTACACCTTC. Protein sequence: CSALYLAGYTF.

The rearrangement joins TRBV20-1 to TRBJ1-2, with 8 positions matching TRBD1. Germline CDR1 and CDR2: DFQATT and SNEGSKA (reference sequence). The CDR3 runs to 11 residues. Trimming cost V 3 bases and J 7 bases; bases outside gene matches: 1. The CDR3 here is CSASRGPGYTF. CDR3 nucleotides: TGCAGTGCTAGCAGGGGGCCTGGCTACACCTTC.

The genes are TRBV28 and TRBJ2-1, with TRBD2 identical over 11 bases. The CDR3 contains 15 residues. The germline CDR1 and CDR2 sequences are MDHEN and SYDVKM. The trim removed 6 bases at V and 4 bases at J, leaving 5 bases unmatched. CDR3 in amino acids: CASRDTSGGYNEQFF. The DNA of the CDR3 is TGTGCCAGCAGAGATACTAGCGGGGGATACAATGAGCAGTTCTTC.

The chain employs TRBV28 and TRBJ1-5; 8 bases are a match to TRBD1. The germline V gene encodes CDR1 MDHEN and CDR2 SYDVKM. The CDR3 has 15 residues. V lost 11 bases and J lost 2; bases outside the gene matches: 11. The DNA for the CDR3 is TGTGCCTGCACCTCAGGGGGCGCGGGCAATCAGCCCCAGCATTTT. It translates to CACTSGGAGNQPQHF.

The V call is TRBV5-6, the J call TRBJ1-5; 8 bases are shared with TRBD1. Looked up from germline, CDR1 is SGHDT and CDR2 is YYEEEE. With V trimmed by 4 bases and J by 4 bases, 10 bases remained unmatched. The CDR3 length is 16 residues. The CDR3 spells CASSTGTGQKNQPQHF. DNA of the CDR3: TGTGCCAGCAGCACTGGGACAGGTCAAAAGAATCAGCCCCAGCATTTT.

This clone occurred once. The chain uses TRBV6-4 and TRBJ2-3, with D possibly matching TRBD1 (5 bases). Germline loops: CDR1 MRHNA, CDR2 SNTAGT. V lost 8 bases to trimming and J lost 1 base, with 19 bases between them. The CDR3 totals 16 residues. Here the CDR3 reads CASSPQPRVGTDTQYF. CDR3 in DNA: TGTGCCAGCTCCCCCCAGCCCAGGGTAGGCACAGATACGCAGTATTTT.

The rearrangement links TRBV6-4 to TRBJ1-5, with 7 bases matching TRBD1. The V segment lost 0 bases and the J segment 4 bases; nucleotides outside the gene matches: 9. Germline V CDR1 and CDR2: MRHNA, SNTAGT. This CDR3 has 17 amino acids. The CDR3 nucleotides read TGTGCCAGCAGTGACTCGAGGGGGCGAGGCAGGAATCAGCCCCAGCATTTT. Translating it yields CASSDSRGRGRNQPQHF.

The V and J genes are TRBV27 and TRBJ1-5, with D perhaps TRBD1 (5 bases). Germline CDR1 is MNHEY and CDR2 is SMNVEV (reference sequence). Trimming cost V 6 bases and J 0 bases, with 12 bases left between them. The CDR3 has 15 amino acids. The DNA of the CDR3 is TGTGCCAGCAGGATCGACAGCTATAGCAATCAGCCCCAGCATTTT. Amino acid sequence: CASRIDSYSNQPQHF.

Only a few counts were recorded for this clone. This chain uses TRBV25-1 with TRBJ1-2, with 7 bases identical to TRBD1. The CDR3 covers 15 residues. Germline CDR1 MGHDK, CDR2 SYGVNS. V shed 6 bases, J shed 2 bases, and the junction held 9 bases outside the gene matches. CDR3 nucleotides: TGTGCCAGCAGCCCGACGAGGGACAGAAACTATGGCTACACCTTC. It is translated as CASSPTRDRNYGYTF.

The count of this clone is one. V usage is TRBV2 and J usage is TRBJ2-7; D is uncertain. V was trimmed by 4 bases and J by 3 bases, leaving 7 bases between them. The CDR3 is 12 amino acids. Germline V CDR1 and CDR2: SNHLY, FYNNEI. The DNA of the CDR3 is TGTGCCAGCAGTGCCCGGTTCTACGAGCAGTACTTC. Translated: CASSARFYEQYF.

The chain uses TRBV3-1 (or the pseudogene TRBV3-2) and TRBJ1-2; D unresolved. Germline V gene sequence: CDR1 LGHDT, CDR2 YNNKEL (reference sequence). The V end was cut by 0 bases, the J end by 3 bases, with 11 bases between. The CDR3 covers 15 residues. Here the CDR3 DNA reads TGTGCCAGCAGCCAAGATTTTCAGGACTACTATGGCTACACCTTC. Protein product: CASSQDFQDYYGYTF.

V gene TRBV24-1 combines with J gene TRBJ1-2, with D unclear. The CDR3 sequence is 12 residues long. The V end was cut by 4 bases, the J end by 4 bases, with 6 bases between. CDR1 is KGHDR and CDR2 is SFDVKD in the germline V gene. This CDR3 reads CATSDGFYGYTF. For the CDR3, the DNA is TGTGCCACCAGTGACGGTTTCTATGGCTACACCTTC.

The chain combines TRBV5-4 with TRBJ1-5; TRBD1 agrees at 7 bases. Germline V lookup: CDR1 SGHNT, CDR2 YYREEE (reference sequence). With V trimmed by 5 bases and J by 7 bases, 6 bases remained unmatched. This CDR3 comprises 13 residues. CDR3 amino acids: CASSEQGRQPQHF. In nucleotides, the CDR3 is TGTGCCAGCAGTGAACAGGGGCGACAGCCCCAGCATTTT.

This sequence joins TRBV6-4 and TRBJ1-2; possible D gene TRBD1, 5 bases. Trimming left V 0 bases short and J 10 bases short, with 12 bases between. Germline V gene sequence: CDR1 MRHNA, CDR2 SNTAGT. This CDR3 region has 13 residues. DNA of the CDR3: TGTGCCAGCAGTGACTCCGGGGGTTTTTACTACACCTTC. Protein: CASSDSGGFYYTF.

The chain combines TRBV18 with TRBJ2-7, with D possibly TRBD1 on 5 matching bases. This CDR3 has 14 residues. Germline CDR1 KGHSH, CDR2 LQKENI. V was cut by 5 bases and J by 2 bases, with 13 bases left in between. The CDR3: CASSIGVRAYEQYF. The CDR3 DNA is TGTGCCAGCTCAATAGGGGTCCGGGCCTACGAGCAGTACTTC.